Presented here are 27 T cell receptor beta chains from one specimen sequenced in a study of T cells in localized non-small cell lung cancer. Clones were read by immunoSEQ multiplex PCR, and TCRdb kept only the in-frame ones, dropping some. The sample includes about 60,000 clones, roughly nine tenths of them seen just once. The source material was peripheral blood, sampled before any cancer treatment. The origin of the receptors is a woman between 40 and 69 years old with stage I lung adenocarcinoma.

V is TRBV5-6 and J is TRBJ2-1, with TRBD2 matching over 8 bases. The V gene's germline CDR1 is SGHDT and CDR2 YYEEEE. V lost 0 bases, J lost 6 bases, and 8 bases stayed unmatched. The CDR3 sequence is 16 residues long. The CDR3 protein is CASSLVGLAGLNEQFF. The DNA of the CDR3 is TGTGCCAGCAGCTTGGTAGGGCTAGCGGGTCTCAATGAGCAGTTCTTC.

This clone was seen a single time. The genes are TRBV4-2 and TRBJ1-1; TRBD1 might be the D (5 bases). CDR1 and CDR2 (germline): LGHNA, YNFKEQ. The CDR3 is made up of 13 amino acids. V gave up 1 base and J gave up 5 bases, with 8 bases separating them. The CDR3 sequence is CASSQGRGTEAFF. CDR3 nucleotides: TGTGCCAGCAGCCAAGGACGGGGGACTGAAGCTTTCTTT.

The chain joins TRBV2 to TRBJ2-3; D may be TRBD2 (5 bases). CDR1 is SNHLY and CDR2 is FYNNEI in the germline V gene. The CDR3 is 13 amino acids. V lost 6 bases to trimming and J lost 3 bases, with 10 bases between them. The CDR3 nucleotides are TGTGCCAGCAGGGACTCGGGGACAGATACGCAGTATTTT. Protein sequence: CASRDSGTDTQYF.

In DNA, the CDR3 is TGTGCCAGCTCACCTCGCGGGGAGTCCAATGAGCAGTTCTTC. Translated, it gives CASSPRGESNEQFF. The gene calls are TRBV18 and TRBJ2-1; weak D call: TRBD2 (6 bases). CDR3 size: 14 residues. Germline V gives CDR1 KGHSH, CDR2 LQKENI. V was shortened by 3 bases and J by 6 bases, with 12 bases between the two germline ends.

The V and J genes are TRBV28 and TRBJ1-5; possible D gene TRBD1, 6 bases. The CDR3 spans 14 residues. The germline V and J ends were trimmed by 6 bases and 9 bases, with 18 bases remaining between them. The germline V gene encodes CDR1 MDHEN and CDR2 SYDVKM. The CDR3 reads CASSLDSSMRPQHF. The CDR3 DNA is TGTGCCAGCAGCCTGGACAGTTCAATGCGGCCCCAGCATTTT.

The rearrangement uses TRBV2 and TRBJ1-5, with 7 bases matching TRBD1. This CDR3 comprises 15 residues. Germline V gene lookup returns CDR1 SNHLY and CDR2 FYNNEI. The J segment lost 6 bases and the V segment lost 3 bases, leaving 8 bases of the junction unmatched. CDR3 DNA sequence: TGTGCCAGCAGTGAGGGAAGACAGGGCCCTCAGCCCCAGCATTTT. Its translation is CASSEGRQGPQPQHF.

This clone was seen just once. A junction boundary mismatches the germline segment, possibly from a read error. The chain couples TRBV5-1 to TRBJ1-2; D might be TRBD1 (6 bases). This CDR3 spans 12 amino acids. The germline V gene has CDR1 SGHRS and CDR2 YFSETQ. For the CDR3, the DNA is TGCGTCAGCAGCTTGGAAGGGGGAAGATACACCTTC. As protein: CVSSLEGGRYTF.

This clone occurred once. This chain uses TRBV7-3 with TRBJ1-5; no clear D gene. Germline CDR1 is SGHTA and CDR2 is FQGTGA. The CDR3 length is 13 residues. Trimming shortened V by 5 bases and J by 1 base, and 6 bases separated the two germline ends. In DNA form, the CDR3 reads TGTGCCAGCAGCCTGGAGAGCAATCAGCCCCAGCATTTT. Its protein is CASSLESNQPQHF.

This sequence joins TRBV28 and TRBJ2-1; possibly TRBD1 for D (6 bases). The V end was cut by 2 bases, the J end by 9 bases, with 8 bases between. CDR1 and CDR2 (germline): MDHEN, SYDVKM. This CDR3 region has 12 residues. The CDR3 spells CASSLEDSEQFF. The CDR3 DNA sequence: TGTGCCAGCAGTTTAGAGGACAGTGAGCAGTTCTTC. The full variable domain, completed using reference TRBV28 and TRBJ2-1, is DVKVTQSSRYLVKRTGEKVFLECVQDMDHENMFWYRQDPGLGLRLIYFSYDVKMKEKGDIPEGYSVSREKKERFSLILESASTNQTSMYLCASSLEDSEQFFGPGTRLTVL.

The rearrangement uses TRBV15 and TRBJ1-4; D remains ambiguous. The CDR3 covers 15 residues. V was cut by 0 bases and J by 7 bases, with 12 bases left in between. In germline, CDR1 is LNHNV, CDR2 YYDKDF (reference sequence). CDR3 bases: TGTGCCACCAGCAGAGATTCTAGTTTTTTTGAAAAACTGTTTTTT. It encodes CATSRDSSFFEKLFF.

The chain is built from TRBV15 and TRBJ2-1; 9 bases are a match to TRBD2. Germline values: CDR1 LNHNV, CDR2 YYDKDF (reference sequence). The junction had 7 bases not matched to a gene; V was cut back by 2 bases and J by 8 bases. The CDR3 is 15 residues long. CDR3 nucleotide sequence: TGTGCCACCAGCAGATCCGGGACTAGCATCGATGAGCAGTTCTTC. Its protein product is CATSRSGTSIDEQFF.

The CDR3 sequence: CASSMGRAENYGYTF. The CDR3, as DNA: TGTGCCAGTAGTATGGGACGAGCGGAGAACTATGGCTACACCTTC. This chain connects TRBV19 to TRBJ1-2, with D possibly TRBD1 on 5 matching bases. The germline gives CDR1 LNHDA, CDR2 SQIVND (reference sequence). The CDR3 length is 15 residues. V lost 3 bases and J lost 2, with 13 bases in between.

The CDR3 nucleotides read TGTGCCAGCAGCCGAACAGGGGGAGGGAAAAACATTCAGTACTTC. It translates to CASSRTGGGKNIQYF. The chain is built from TRBV7-9 and TRBJ2-4, with D possibly TRBD1 on 8 matching bases. This CDR3 spans 15 amino acids. V lost 5 bases, J lost 4 bases, and 15 bases lay in between. The germline gives CDR1 SEHNR, CDR2 FQNEAQ (reference sequence).

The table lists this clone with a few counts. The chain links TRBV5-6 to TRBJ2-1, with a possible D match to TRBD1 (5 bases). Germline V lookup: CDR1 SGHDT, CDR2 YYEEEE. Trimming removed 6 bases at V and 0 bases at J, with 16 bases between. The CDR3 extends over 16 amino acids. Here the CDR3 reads CASTPGQWSSYNEQFF. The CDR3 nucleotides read TGTGCCAGCACCCCAGGGCAATGGAGCTCCTACAATGAGCAGTTCTTC.

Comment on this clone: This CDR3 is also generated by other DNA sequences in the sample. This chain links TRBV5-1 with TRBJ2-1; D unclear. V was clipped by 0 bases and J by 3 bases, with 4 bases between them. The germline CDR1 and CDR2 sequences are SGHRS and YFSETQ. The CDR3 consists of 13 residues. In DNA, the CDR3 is TGCGCCAGCAGCTTGGCCGTCTACAATGAGCAGTTCTTC. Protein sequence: CASSLAVYNEQFF.

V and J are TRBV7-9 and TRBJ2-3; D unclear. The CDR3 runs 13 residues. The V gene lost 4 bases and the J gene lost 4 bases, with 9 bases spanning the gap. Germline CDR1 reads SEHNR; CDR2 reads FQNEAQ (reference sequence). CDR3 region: CASSSRWADTQYF. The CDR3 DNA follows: TGTGCCAGCAGCTCCCGGTGGGCAGATACGCAGTATTTT.

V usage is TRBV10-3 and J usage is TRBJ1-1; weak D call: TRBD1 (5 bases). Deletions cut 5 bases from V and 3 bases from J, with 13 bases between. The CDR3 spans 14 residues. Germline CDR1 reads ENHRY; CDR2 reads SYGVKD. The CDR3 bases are TGTGCCATCAGTTACCGGGACGGAGACACTGAAGCTTTCTTT. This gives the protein CAISYRDGDTEAFF.

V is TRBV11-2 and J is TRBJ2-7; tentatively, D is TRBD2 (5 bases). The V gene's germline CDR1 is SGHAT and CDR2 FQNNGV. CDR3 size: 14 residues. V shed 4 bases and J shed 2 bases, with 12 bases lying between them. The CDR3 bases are TGTGCCAGCAGCTCGGGGAAAGTTGCCTACGAGCAGTACTTC. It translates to CASSSGKVAYEQYF. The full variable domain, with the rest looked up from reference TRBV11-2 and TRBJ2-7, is EAGVAQSPRYKIIEKRQSVAFWCNPISGHATLYWYQQILGQGPKLLIQFQNNGVVDDSQLPKDRFSAERLKGVDSTLKIQPAKLEDSAVYLCASSSGKVAYEQYFGPGTRLTVT.

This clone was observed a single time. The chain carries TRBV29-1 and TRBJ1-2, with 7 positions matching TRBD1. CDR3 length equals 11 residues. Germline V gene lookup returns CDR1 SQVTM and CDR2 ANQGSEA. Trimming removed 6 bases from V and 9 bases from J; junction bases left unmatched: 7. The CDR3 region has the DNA TGCAGCGTAGACAGGGAGGATCGCTACACCTTC. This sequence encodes CSVDREDRYTF.

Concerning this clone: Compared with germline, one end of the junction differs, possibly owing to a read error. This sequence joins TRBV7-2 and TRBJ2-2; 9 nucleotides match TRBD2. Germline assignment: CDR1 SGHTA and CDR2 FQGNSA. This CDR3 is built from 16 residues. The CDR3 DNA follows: TGTGCCAGCAGCTTAGAAGGACTAGCGAACGCCGGGGAGCTGTTTTTT. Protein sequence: CASSLEGLANAGELFF.

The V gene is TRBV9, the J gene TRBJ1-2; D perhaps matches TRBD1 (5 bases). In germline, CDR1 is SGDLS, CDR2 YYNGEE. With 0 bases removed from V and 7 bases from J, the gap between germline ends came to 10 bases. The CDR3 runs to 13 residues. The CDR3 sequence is CASSVGEGIGYTF. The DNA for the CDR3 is TGTGCCAGCAGCGTAGGAGAGGGGATTGGCTACACCTTC. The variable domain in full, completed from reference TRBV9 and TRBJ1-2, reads DSGVTQTPKHLITATGQRVTLRCSPRSGDLSVYWYQQSLDQGLQFLIQYYNGEERAKGNILERFSAQQFPDLHSELNLSSLELGDSALYFCASSVGEGIGYTFGSGTRLTVV.

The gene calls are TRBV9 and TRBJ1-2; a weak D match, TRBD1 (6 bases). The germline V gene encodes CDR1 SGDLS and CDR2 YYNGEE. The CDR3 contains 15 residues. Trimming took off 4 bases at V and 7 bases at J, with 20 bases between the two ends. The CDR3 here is CASSPHVQGDGGYTF. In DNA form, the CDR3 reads TGTGCCAGCAGCCCACACGTACAGGGTGATGGTGGCTACACCTTC.

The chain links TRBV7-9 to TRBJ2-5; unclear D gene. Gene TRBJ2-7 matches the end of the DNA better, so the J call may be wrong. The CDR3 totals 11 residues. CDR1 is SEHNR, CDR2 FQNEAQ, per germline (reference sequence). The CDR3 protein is CASSLVDEQYF. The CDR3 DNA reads TGTGCCAGCAGCTTAGTCGACGAGCAGTACTTC.

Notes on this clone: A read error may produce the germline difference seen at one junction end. CDR3 DNA sequence: TGTGCCAGCAGCTTCTACAATGGGCAGTTCTTC. It encodes CASSFYNGQFF. The rearrangement joins TRBV7-9 to TRBJ2-1; the D is unclear. CDR3 length: 11 amino acids. Germline V CDR1 and CDR2: SEHNR, FQNEAQ (reference sequence).

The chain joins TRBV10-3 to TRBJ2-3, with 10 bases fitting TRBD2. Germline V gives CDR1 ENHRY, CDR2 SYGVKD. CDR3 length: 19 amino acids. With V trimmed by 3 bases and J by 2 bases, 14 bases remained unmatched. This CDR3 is CAISDPSKAGGSDTDTQYF. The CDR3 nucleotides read TGTGCCATCAGTGATCCTTCAAAAGCGGGGGGGTCGGACACAGATACGCAGTATTTT.

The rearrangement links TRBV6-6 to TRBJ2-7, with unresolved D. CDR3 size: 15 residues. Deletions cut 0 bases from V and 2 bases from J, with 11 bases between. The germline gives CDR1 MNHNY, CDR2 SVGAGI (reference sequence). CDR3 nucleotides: TGTGCCAGCAGTTACTCGAGTCGTGCTCCCTACGAGCAGTACTTC. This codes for CASSYSSRAPYEQYF.

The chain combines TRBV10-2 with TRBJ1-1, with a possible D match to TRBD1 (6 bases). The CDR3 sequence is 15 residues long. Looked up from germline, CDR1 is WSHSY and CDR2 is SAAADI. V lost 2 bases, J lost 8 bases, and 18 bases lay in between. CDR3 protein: CASSEPPQGRYEAFF. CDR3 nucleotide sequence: TGCGCCAGCAGTGAGCCACCTCAGGGGAGATACGAAGCTTTCTTT.